This T cell receptor (beta chain) derives from a study of cytomegalovirus exposure and HLA in healthy donors. V lost 3 bases, J lost 5 bases, and 7 bases lay in between. The length of the CDR3 is 13 residues. Germline lookup yields CDR1 KGHSH and CDR2 LQKENI. This clone turned up a few times. Its cognate antigen is unknown. PCR primers comprised 60 Vbeta and 13 Jbeta primers. Generated by immunoSEQ multiplex PCR, the TCRdb table keeps only in-frame clones and is missing some. The top ten clones hold about 7.8% of a sample with fewer than 200,000 clones, roughly 12% of them seen once. Findings and limits, study-wide: Accurate prediction of HLA-A and HLA-B alleles (for most subjects) was reportedly achieved from TCR beta sequences.

The sequence was obtained from a man in his fifties or sixties in good health and CMV-seropositive. The sample taken for sequencing was PBMCs. The rearrangement links TRBV18 to TRBJ1-4; D gene uncertain. Here the CDR3 reads CASSPQQNEKLFF. Here the CDR3 DNA reads TGTGCCAGCTCACCTCAACAGAATGAAAAACTGTTTTTT.